The source of this T cell receptor (beta chain) is a study of monozygotic twins with cystic fibrosis. Method: immunoSEQ multiplex PCR; TCRdb's copy keeps in-frame clones and lacks some. The table records 13,000 to 15,000 clones, around 98% of them present only once. CDR3 length: 14 amino acids. Germline V gene lookup returns CDR1 MNHEY and CDR2 SVGAGI. V was trimmed by 2 bases and J by 1 base, leaving 6 bases between them. The TCR was taken from a girl aged 2-15 years with cystic fibrosis. Sequenced material: blood. The chain uses TRBV6-5 and TRBJ1-3; D unclear. Here the CDR3 DNA reads TGTGCCAGCAGTTACGGGCCTTCTGGAAACACCATATATTTT. Amino acid sequence: CASSYGPSGNTIYF.